The source of this T cell receptor beta chain is a study of cytomegalovirus exposure and HLA in healthy donors. The study ran its PCR with 60 Vbeta and 13 Jbeta primers. Profiling relied on immunoSEQ multiplex PCR, and the TCRdb table lists in-frame clones only, not all of them. This sample yields about 200,000 clones, of which around 85% are seen a single time; 1.5% to 2% belongs to the top ten. Germline assignment: CDR1 MNHNS and CDR2 SASEGT. V was pared by 8 bases and J by 1 base, with 8 bases between. The length of the CDR3 is 12 residues. This TCR was sampled from a young man in good health and CMV-seronegative. This chain connects TRBV6-1 to TRBJ2-5, with D tentatively TRBD1 (5 bases). Sequencing was performed on PBMCs. The CDR3, as DNA: TGTGCCAGCTCAGACAGCCAAGAGACCCAGTACTTC. Amino acid sequence: CASSDSQETQYF.